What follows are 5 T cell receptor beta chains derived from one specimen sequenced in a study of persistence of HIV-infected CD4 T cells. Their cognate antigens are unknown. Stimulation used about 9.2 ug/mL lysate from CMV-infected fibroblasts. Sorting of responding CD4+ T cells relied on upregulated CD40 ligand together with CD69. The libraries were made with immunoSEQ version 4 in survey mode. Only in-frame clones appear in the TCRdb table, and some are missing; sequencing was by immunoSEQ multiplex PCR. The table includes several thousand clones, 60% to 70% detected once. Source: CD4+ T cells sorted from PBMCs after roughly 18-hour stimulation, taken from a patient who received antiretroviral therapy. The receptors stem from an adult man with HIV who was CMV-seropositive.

The CDR3, as DNA: TGTGCCAGCAGTGACCTGGCGGGAGGGGAAGATACGCAGTATTTT. Translated: CASSDLAGGEDTQYF. The V call is TRBV25-1, the J call TRBJ2-3; 9 bases fit TRBD2. The length of the CDR3 is 15 residues. Germline trimming cut 3 bases from V and 5 bases from J; bases unmatched to any gene: 6. Germline CDR1 reads MGHDK; CDR2 reads SYGVNS. The full variable domain, in which reference TRBV25-1 and TRBJ2-3 provide the parts outside the CDR3, is EADIYQTPRYLVIGTGKKITLECSQTMGHDKMYWYQQDPGMELHLIHYSYGVNSTEKGDLSSESTVSRIRTEHFPLTLESARPSHTSQYLCASSDLAGGEDTQYFGPGTRLTVL.

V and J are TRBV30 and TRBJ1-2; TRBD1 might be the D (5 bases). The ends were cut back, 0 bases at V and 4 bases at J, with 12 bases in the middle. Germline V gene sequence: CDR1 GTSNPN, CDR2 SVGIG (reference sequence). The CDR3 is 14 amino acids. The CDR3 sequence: CAWSVQDYLYGYTF. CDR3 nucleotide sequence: TGTGCCTGGAGTGTACAGGACTACCTCTATGGCTACACCTTC.

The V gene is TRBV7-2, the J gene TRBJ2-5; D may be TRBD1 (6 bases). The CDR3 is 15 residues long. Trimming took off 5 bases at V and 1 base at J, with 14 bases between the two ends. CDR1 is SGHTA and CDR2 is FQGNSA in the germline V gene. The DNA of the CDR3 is TGTGCCAGCAGCCTCGGGACAACTTTCCAAGAGACCCAGTACTTC. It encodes CASSLGTTFQETQYF. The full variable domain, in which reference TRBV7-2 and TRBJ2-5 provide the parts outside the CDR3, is GAGVSQSPSNKVTEKGKDVELRCDPISGHTALYWYRQSLGQGLEFLIYFQGNSAPDKSGLPSDRFSAERTGGSVSTLTIQRTQQEDSAVYLCASSLGTTFQETQYFGPGTRLLVL.

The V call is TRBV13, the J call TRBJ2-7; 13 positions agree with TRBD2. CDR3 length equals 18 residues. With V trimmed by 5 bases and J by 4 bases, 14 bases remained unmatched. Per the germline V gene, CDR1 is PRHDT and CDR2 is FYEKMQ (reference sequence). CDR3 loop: CASSPLLAGGLRRYEQYF. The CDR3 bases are TGTGCCAGCAGCCCTTTACTAGCGGGAGGGCTCCGACGATACGAGCAGTACTTC.

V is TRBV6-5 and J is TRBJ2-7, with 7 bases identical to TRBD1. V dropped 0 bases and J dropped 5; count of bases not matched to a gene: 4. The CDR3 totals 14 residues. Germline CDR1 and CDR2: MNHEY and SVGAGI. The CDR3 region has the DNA TGTGCCAGCAGTTACTCAGCCAGGGGGAACGAGCAGTACTTC. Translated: CASSYSARGNEQYF.